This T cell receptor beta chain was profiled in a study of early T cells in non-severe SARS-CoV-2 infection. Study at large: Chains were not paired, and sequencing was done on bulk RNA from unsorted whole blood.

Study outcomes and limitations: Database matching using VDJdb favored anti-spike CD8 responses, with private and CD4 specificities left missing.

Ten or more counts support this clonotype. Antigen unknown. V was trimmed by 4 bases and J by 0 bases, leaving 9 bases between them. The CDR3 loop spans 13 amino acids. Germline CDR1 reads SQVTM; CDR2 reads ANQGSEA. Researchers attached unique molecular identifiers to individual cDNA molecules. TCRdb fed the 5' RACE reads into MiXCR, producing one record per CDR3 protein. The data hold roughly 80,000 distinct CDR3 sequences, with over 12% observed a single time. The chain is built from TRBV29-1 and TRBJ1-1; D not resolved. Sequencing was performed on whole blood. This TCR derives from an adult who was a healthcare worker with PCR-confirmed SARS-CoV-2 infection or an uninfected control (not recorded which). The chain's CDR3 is CSVASRLNTEAFF. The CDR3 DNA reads TGCAGCGTTGCGTCCCGGCTGAACACTGAAGCTTTCTTT.